The 23 T cell receptor beta chains given below trace back to one sample, sequenced in a study of T cells in Graves' hyperthyroidism and ophthalmopathy. Researchers amplified the TCR beta CDR3 regions from RNA transcripts. The HTBI primer set drove a first-round RT-PCR of the TCR CDR3. A single record per CDR3 protein comes from TCRdb applying MiXCR to the multiplex PCR reads. Here the sample spans about 320,000 distinct CDR3 sequences, around 17% being singletons. The sample consisted of blood. The receptor set was obtained from a man aged 25 to 40 with Graves' hyperthyroidism.

This clonotype has ten or more counts. The gene calls are TRBV11-1 and TRBJ2-7, with a weak D call TRBD2 (6 bases). Per the germline V gene, CDR1 is SGHAT and CDR2 is FQDESV (reference sequence). There are 15 residues in the CDR3. V lost 4 bases and J lost 3, with 16 bases in between. CDR3 in DNA: TGTGCCAGCAGCTCGAATCCTTGGAGGGACTACGAGCAGTACTTC. It encodes CASSSNPWRDYEQYF. The full variable domain, with the rest looked up from reference TRBV11-1 and TRBJ2-7, is EAEVAQSPRYKITEKSQAVAFWCDPISGHATLYWYRQILGQGPELLVQFQDESVVDDSQLPKDRFSAERLKGVDSTLKIQPAELGDSAMYLCASSSNPWRDYEQYFGPGTRLTVT.

The gene calls are TRBV5-1 and TRBJ1-6; D is undetermined. Germline values: CDR1 SGHRS, CDR2 YFSETQ. Trimming removed 4 bases at V and 9 bases at J, with 20 bases between. CDR3 size: 16 residues. The CDR3 bases are TGCGCCAGCAGCCAAACCGGACCTTATAAGGGTTCACCCCTCCACTTT. Translating gives CASSQTGPYKGSPLHF.

In DNA form, the CDR3 reads TGTGCCAGCAGTTCACCAGCCCCGGCGGGAAGAGTAAGTCAGCCCCAGCATTTT. Amino acid sequence: CASSSPAPAGRVSQPQHF. The V and J genes are TRBV27 and TRBJ1-5, with D uncertain. With 4 bases removed from V and 6 bases from J, the gap between germline ends came to 25 bases. The germline gives CDR1 MNHEY, CDR2 SMNVEV (reference sequence). The CDR3 extends over 18 amino acids.

V gene TRBV5-1 combines with J gene TRBJ2-5; no clear D gene. This CDR3 spans 16 amino acids. Trimming took 3 bases from V and 6 from J, leaving 21 bases between them. Germline V gene sequence: CDR1 SGHRS, CDR2 YFSETQ. This chain's CDR3 is CASSSLLEATQKTQYF. CDR3 DNA sequence: TGCGCCAGCAGCTCCCTATTAGAGGCTACCCAGAAGACCCAGTACTTC.

This clonotype came up many times. This sequence joins TRBV11-2 and TRBJ2-1, with TRBD2 matching 11 bases. This CDR3 comprises 16 residues. Germline lookup yields CDR1 SGHAT and CDR2 FQNNGV. J gave up 4 bases and V 5 bases, and 7 bases lay outside the gene matches. The CDR3: CASSPRLAGWYNEQFF. In DNA, the CDR3 is TGTGCCAGCAGCCCGCGACTAGCGGGATGGTACAATGAGCAGTTCTTC.

This chain links TRBV4-1 with TRBJ1-1; perhaps TRBD1 as D (6 bases). The V end lost 5 bases, the J end lost 4 bases, and 14 bases lay between the germline ends. CDR1 is MGHRA and CDR2 is YSYEKL in the germline V gene. CDR3 length equals 14 residues. CDR3 nucleotides: TGCGCCAGCAGCGCAGGACAGTGGGGCACTGAAGCTTTCTTT. Amino acids: CASSAGQWGTEAFF.

This clonotype has at least ten counts. This rearrangement joins TRBV9 to TRBJ2-3, with D perhaps matching TRBD2 (6 bases). V gave up 3 bases and J gave up 8 bases, with 16 bases separating them. The CDR3 sequence is 14 residues long. Germline CDR1 reads SGDLS; CDR2 reads YYNGEE. CDR3 bases: TGTGCCAGCAGCGCACCCGGGAGCGTAAGTACGCAGTATTTT. Encoded protein: CASSAPGSVSTQYF.

This clonotype was seen many times. J is TRBJ2-7 and V is TRBV11-2; D is perhaps TRBD2 (6 bases). Germline V lookup: CDR1 SGHAT, CDR2 FQNNGV. V was trimmed by 6 bases and J by 4 bases, leaving 25 bases between them. The CDR3 covers 17 residues. CDR3 sequence (DNA): TGTGCCAGCAGACCCCCGCGAGCCGGGACTGCAGGGTACGAGCAGTACTTC. Its translation is CASRPPRAGTAGYEQYF.

In its sample, this clonotype was seen many times. The rearrangement links TRBV11-3 to TRBJ2-1; D unclear. The CDR3 has 15 residues. V lost 2 bases, J lost 5 bases, and 13 bases lay in between. Germline V lookup: CDR1 SGHNT, CDR2 YENEEA. CDR3: CASSLKLNPHNEQFF. The CDR3 DNA reads TGTGCCAGCAGCTTAAAGCTGAACCCCCACAATGAGCAGTTCTTC.

V gene TRBV15 combines with J gene TRBJ1-1; 7 bases line up with TRBD1. The germline V gene has CDR1 LNHNV and CDR2 YYDKDF (reference sequence). V trimming: 0 bases; J trimming: 6 bases; junction bases outside the gene matches: 4. The CDR3 is 14 amino acids. CDR3 sequence (DNA): TGTGCCACCAGCAGAGAACAGGGGTCAGCTGAAGCTTTCTTT. Its protein product is CATSREQGSAEAFF.

This clonotype was recorded many times. This rearrangement joins TRBV27 to TRBJ2-6; D gene unclear. The length of the CDR3 is 15 residues. Germline loops: CDR1 MNHEY, CDR2 SMNVEV (reference sequence). V was cut by 6 bases and J by 0 bases, with 9 bases left in between. The CDR3: CASSGGPSGANVLTF. CDR3 DNA sequence: TGTGCCAGCAGCGGTGGCCCCTCTGGGGCCAACGTCCTGACTTTC.

This clonotype was seen at least ten times. J is TRBJ2-5 and V is TRBV30, with 10 bases that match TRBD2. Per germline, CDR1 GTSNPN and CDR2 SVGIG (reference sequence). Trimming removed 4 bases from V and 7 bases from J; junction bases left unmatched: 9. The CDR3 sequence is 14 residues long. CDR3 region: CAWNLAGAGGTQYF. CDR3 nucleotides: TGTGCCTGGAACCTAGCGGGAGCGGGGGGGACCCAGTACTTC.

The gene calls are TRBV5-4 and TRBJ2-5; 10 nucleotides agree with TRBD2. The CDR3 extends over 14 amino acids. From germline, CDR1 is SGHNT and CDR2 YYREEE (reference sequence). Germline trimming cut 4 bases from V and 3 bases from J; bases unmatched to any gene: 3. This CDR3 is CASSQAGGKETQYF. Written as DNA, the CDR3 is TGTGCCAGCAGCCAAGCGGGAGGGAAAGAGACCCAGTACTTC.

This clonotype was counted between two and nine times. The rearrangement joins TRBV7-9 to TRBJ2-7; 9 bases align to TRBD1. After removal of 5 bases from V and 6 bases from J, the junction contained 8 bases not matched to a gene. Germline lookup yields CDR1 SEHNR and CDR2 FQNEAQ (reference sequence). CDR3 length: 14 amino acids. CDR3 sequence (DNA): TGTGCCAGCAGCCCTCGGACAGGGGTCGGCGAGCAGTACTTC. Its translation: CASSPRTGVGEQYF.

This chain connects TRBV13 to TRBJ2-1; D gene ambiguous. CDR3 length: 12 residues. Deletions cut 4 bases from V and 9 bases from J, with 10 bases between. CDR1 and CDR2 (germline): PRHDT, FYEKMQ (reference sequence). The CDR3 loop reads CASSSISGEQFF. DNA of the CDR3: TGTGCCAGCAGCTCTATCTCTGGTGAGCAGTTCTTC.

This clonotype came up a few times. V gene TRBV20-1 combines with J gene TRBJ1-5; D not resolved. The CDR3 covers 14 residues. Per germline, CDR1 DFQATT and CDR2 SNEGSKA (reference sequence). Between the trimmed V and J ends, which lost 2 bases and 4 bases, there was a span of 12 bases. The CDR3 nucleotides are TGCAGTGCTAGAAGACCCGGTACTAATCAGCCCCAGCATTTT. This encodes CSARRPGTNQPQHF.

The J gene is TRBJ1-1, the V gene TRBV5-1; perhaps TRBD1 as D (6 bases). The V and J ends lost 4 bases and 0 bases respectively, with 13 bases between them. The CDR3 runs to 15 residues. Germline V gives CDR1 SGHRS, CDR2 YFSETQ. The CDR3 DNA follows: TGCGCCAGCAGCAACGGGACACAGGTGAACACTGAAGCTTTCTTT. This gives the protein CASSNGTQVNTEAFF.

This clonotype was observed a few times. V usage is TRBV9 and J usage is TRBJ1-3; 7 positions agree with TRBD1. Germline lookup yields CDR1 SGDLS and CDR2 YYNGEE. J was trimmed by 0 bases and V by 3 bases; bases with no gene match: 3. This CDR3 region has 15 residues. Here the CDR3 reads CASSGGTASGNTIYF. DNA of the CDR3: TGTGCCAGCAGCGGCGGGACAGCCTCTGGAAACACCATATATTTT.

This clonotype was seen only a few times. Relative to the germline gene, one junction end is altered; a read error may explain this. The genes are TRBV9 and TRBJ2-2, with D perhaps TRBD2 (5 bases). The germline gives CDR1 SGDLS, CDR2 YYNGEE. The CDR3 length is 17 residues. CDR3 bases: TGTGCCGGCAGCCCCCAGGTGGTAGCGACTAACACCGGGGAGCTGTTTTTT. Translating gives CAGSPQVVATNTGELFF.

This clonotype has a count of ten or more. The chain couples TRBV5-1 to TRBJ1-1; D may be TRBD1 (6 bases). The CDR3 is 14 residues long. V lost 0 bases and J lost 4, with 10 bases in between. The germline V gene has CDR1 SGHRS and CDR2 YFSETQ. The CDR3 nucleotides are TGCGCCAGCAGCTTGGTTCAAGGGGGCACTGAAGCTTTCTTT. Its protein product is CASSLVQGGTEAFF.

This clonotype appeared many times. The rearrangement uses TRBV3-1 and TRBJ1-1; possible D gene TRBD1, 5 bases. V lost 7 bases to trimming and J lost 5 bases, with 14 bases between them. There are 13 residues in the CDR3. CDR1 is LGHDT and CDR2 is YNNKEL in the germline V gene (reference sequence). In DNA, the CDR3 is TGTGCCAGCACTCTTAGGGGAGAAACTGAAGCTTTCTTT. This sequence encodes CASTLRGETEAFF.

The J gene is TRBJ1-1, the V gene TRBV30; D is ambiguous. CDR1 is GTSNPN and CDR2 is SVGIG in the germline V gene (reference sequence). With 3 bases removed from V and 3 bases from J, the gap between germline ends came to 11 bases. CDR3 length equals 13 residues. This chain's CDR3 is CAWSGVGDTEAFF. CDR3 DNA: TGTGCCTGGAGCGGGGTCGGAGACACTGAAGCTTTCTTT.

Ten or more counts support this clonotype. The chain uses TRBV2 and TRBJ2-7, with 10 bases matching TRBD2. Germline lookup yields CDR1 SNHLY and CDR2 FYNNEI. V shed 5 bases and J 4 bases; nucleotides not matched to a gene: 2. The CDR3 totals 13 residues. The CDR3 nucleotides are TGTGCCAGCAGTTGGACTAGCGGTTACGAGCAGTACTTC. It specifies CASSWTSGYEQYF.